The 15 T cell receptor beta chains listed next were all sequenced from one sample in a study of blood T cell repertoires in COVID-19. Here immunoSEQ multiplex PCR was the method, and the copy in TCRdb shows in-frame clones only, minus some. The sample yields fewer than 600,000 clones, roughly 90% seen once. The sample was PBMCs or T cells enriched from blood (not recorded which). These receptors originate from a woman aged 40 to 50 who had recovered from COVID-19.

The table lists this clone with a count of one. The chain is built from TRBV3-1 (or the pseudogene TRBV3-2) and TRBJ2-3; D gene uncertain. Germline values: CDR1 LGHDT, CDR2 YNNKEL (reference sequence). There are 12 residues in the CDR3. The V gene lost 4 bases and the J gene lost 13 bases, with 15 bases spanning the gap. The CDR3 sequence: CASSLENLRKYF. The CDR3 DNA sequence: TGTGCCAGCAGCCTTGAGAATCTGAGAAAGTATTTT.

The chain employs TRBV10-2 and TRBJ2-2; possibly TRBD1 for D (6 bases). The CDR3 loop spans 12 amino acids. The germline CDR1 and CDR2 sequences are WSHSY and SAAADI. V lost 5 bases and J 5 bases, leaving 6 bases between the germline ends. Written as DNA, the CDR3 is TGCGCCAGCAGTACAGGGACCGGGGAGCTGTTTTTT. Protein product: CASSTGTGELFF.

The chain couples TRBV24-1 to TRBJ1-1; no reliable D call. This CDR3 has 13 amino acids. Per the germline V gene, CDR1 is KGHDR and CDR2 is SFDVKD. The V end lost 7 bases, the J end lost 2 bases, and 10 bases lay between the germline ends. Here the CDR3 reads CATSGGFNTEAFF. The DNA for the CDR3 is TGTGCCACCAGCGGAGGGTTCAACACTGAAGCTTTCTTT.

This chain uses TRBV27 with TRBJ1-5, with TRBD1 identical over 7 bases. CDR1 and CDR2 from the germline V gene are MNHEY and SMNVEV (reference sequence). Losses at the gene ends were 6 bases for V and 4 bases for J; bases not matched to a gene: 9. The CDR3 contains 15 residues. The CDR3 here is CASRSRQGRNQPQHF. The CDR3 nucleotides are TGTGCCAGCAGATCCAGACAGGGAAGAAATCAGCCCCAGCATTTT.

This rearrangement joins TRBV30 to TRBJ2-2, with 11 bases aligning to TRBD2. Germline assignment: CDR1 GTSNPN and CDR2 SVGIG (reference sequence). The CDR3 contains 14 residues. V was clipped by 7 bases and J by 3 bases; unmatched bases: 4. CDR3 region: CALGLAEHTGELFF. The CDR3 DNA reads as TGTGCCTTGGGACTAGCGGAGCACACCGGGGAGCTGTTTTTT.

The chain uses TRBV7-2 and TRBJ1-3, with D possibly being TRBD1 (5 bases). The V and J ends lost 4 bases and 4 bases respectively, with 11 bases between them. The germline V gene encodes CDR1 SGHTA and CDR2 FQGNSA. There are 14 residues in the CDR3. CDR3 amino acids: CASSSGGAGNTIYF. The CDR3 DNA is TGTGCCAGCAGCTCCGGTGGGGCGGGAAACACCATATATTTT.

The chain is built from TRBV5-1 and TRBJ2-2; 8 bases are shared with TRBD2. The V segment lost 1 base and the J segment 2 bases; nucleotides outside the gene matches: 4. Germline loops: CDR1 SGHRS, CDR2 YFSETQ. The CDR3 consists of 16 residues. CDR3: CASSLNSGTNTGELFF. CDR3 DNA: TGCGCCAGCAGCTTGAATAGCGGGACTAACACCGGGGAGCTGTTTTTT.

For this clone: Mismatch with germline at one junction end may stem from a read error. This chain links TRBV13 with TRBJ2-7; D might be TRBD1 (6 bases). The CDR3 is 16 amino acids. CDR1 is PRHDT and CDR2 is FYEKMQ in the germline V gene (reference sequence). CDR3: CASSLGGVRPTYEQYF. The CDR3 coding sequence is TGTGCCAGCAGCCTAGGGGGAGTCAGGCCAACCTACGAGCAGTACTTC. The whole variable domain, remainder taken from reference TRBV13 and TRBJ2-7, is AAGVIQSPRHLIKEKRETATLKCYPIPRHDTVYWYQQGPGQDPQFLISFYEKMQSDKGSIPDRFSAQQFSDYHSELNMSSLELGDSALYFCASSLGGVRPTYEQYFGPGTRLTVT.

The V gene is TRBV9, the J gene TRBJ2-2, with a tentative D call TRBD2 (6 bases). V lost 0 bases and J 4 bases, leaving 19 bases between the germline ends. The V gene's germline CDR1 is SGDLS and CDR2 YYNGEE. The CDR3 totals 18 residues. The CDR3, as DNA: TGTGCCAGCAGCGTAGGCCCGTTCGGCGGGAAGGGCACCGGGGAGCTGTTTTTT. It is translated as CASSVGPFGGKGTGELFF.

The chain uses TRBV6-4 and TRBJ1-2; D possibly corresponds to TRBD1 (5 bases). This CDR3 has 15 residues. V lost 5 bases and J 3 bases, leaving 16 bases between the germline ends. CDR1 is MRHNA and CDR2 is SNTAGT in the germline V gene. The CDR3 DNA follows: TGTGCCAGCAGTCCCGACAGTACGTTGGACTATGGCTACACCTTC. This encodes CASSPDSTLDYGYTF.

V gene TRBV24-1 combines with J gene TRBJ1-5; tentatively, D is TRBD1 (6 bases). V shed 0 bases and J shed 2 bases, with 10 bases lying between them. The CDR3 totals 16 residues. Germline V lookup: CDR1 KGHDR, CDR2 SFDVKD. The CDR3 reads CATSDLYRVCNQPQHF. The CDR3 bases are TGTGCCACCAGTGATTTGTACAGGGTCTGCAATCAGCCCCAGCATTTT.

This chain connects TRBV10-2 to TRBJ1-2; 8 bases fit TRBD1. The V gene's germline CDR1 is WSHSY and CDR2 SAAADI. V trimming: 10 bases; J trimming: 7 bases; junction bases outside the gene matches: 5. The CDR3 is 11 amino acids. The CDR3 DNA sequence: TGCGCCACTGGGACAGGTCTTGGCTACACCTTC. This encodes CATGTGLGYTF.

This chain connects TRBV21-1 to TRBJ1-5. TRBV21-1 is an annotated pseudogene. The CDR3 extends over 15 amino acids. The CDR3 spells CASRAGTGGNQPQHF. CDR3 sequence (DNA): TGTGCCAGCAGAGCTGGGACGGGGGGCAATCAGCCCCAGCATTTT.

The rearrangement uses TRBV5-4 and TRBJ1-1, with a weak D call TRBD1 (6 bases). Trimming stripped 4 bases from V and 1 base from J, with 8 bases between. This CDR3 comprises 13 residues. Germline CDR1 reads SGHNT; CDR2 reads YYREEE (reference sequence). CDR3 DNA sequence: TGTGCCAGCAGCCGACAGGAGAACACTGAAGCTTTCTTT. Its protein is CASSRQENTEAFF.

V gene TRBV7-7 combines with J gene TRBJ2-2, with TRBD2 matching over 9 bases. V trimming: 2 bases; J trimming: 4 bases; junction bases outside the gene matches: 5. Germline loops: CDR1 SSHAT, CDR2 FNYEAQ (reference sequence). The CDR3 covers 16 residues. CDR3 nucleotide sequence: TGTGCCAGCAGCTTACAATTAGCGGGAGTCACCGGGGAGCTGTTTTTT. This translates into CASSLQLAGVTGELFF. The whole variable domain, filled in from reference TRBV7-7 and TRBJ2-2, reads GAGVSQSPRYKVTKRGQDVTLRCDPISSHATLYWYQQALGQGPEFLTYFNYEAQPDKSGLPSDRFSAERPEGSISTLTIQRTEQRDSAMYRCASSLQLAGVTGELFFGEGSRLTVL.